This is a list of T cell receptor beta chains from one sample in a study of blood T cell repertoires in COVID-19. Measured with immunoSEQ multiplex PCR; TCRdb has only the in-frame clones, and not every one. This sample yields about 75,000 clones, of which roughly nine tenths are seen a single time; approximately 9.7% belongs to the top ten. Sequences were obtained from peripheral blood. The source is a human donor in a cohort sampled during active COVID-19. Each CDR3 is given with its conserved first and last residue. Fields, in order: D gene, V gene, CDR3 length, clone size, J gene, CDR3 DNA, CDR3 protein. The D gene is left open where the match is weak. Clone sizes are given selectively: once, few, many, or a class where the clone is expanded.

d_gene: TRBD1
v_gene: TRBV19
len: 13
abundance: NA
j_gene: TRBJ1-2
CDR3nt: TGTGCCAGTAGCAAGACAGGGTTTGATGGCTACACCTTC
CDR3aa: CASSKTGFDGYTF

d_gene: NA
v_gene: TRBV5-1
len: 12
abundance: NA
j_gene: TRBJ1-2
CDR3nt: TGCGCCAGCAGCAATAATGGGGAGGGCTACACCTTC
CDR3aa: CASSNNGEGYTF

d_gene: NA
v_gene: TRBV5-4
len: 15
abundance: NA
j_gene: TRBJ1-2
CDR3nt: TGTGCCAGCAGCTCTGAGGCAGGGCGGCACTATGGCTACACCTTC
CDR3aa: CASSSEAGRHYGYTF

d_gene: NA
v_gene: TRBV2
len: 15
abundance: NA
j_gene: TRBJ1-4
CDR3nt: TGTGCCAGCAAGTGGGTCCACAGGAGTAATGAAAAACTGTTTTTT
CDR3aa: CASKWVHRSNEKLFF

d_gene: TRBD2
v_gene: TRBV5-1
len: 16
abundance: NA
j_gene: TRBJ2-5
CDR3nt: TGCGCCAGCAGCCGAAAAGCGGGAGGGAACCAAGAGACCCAGTACTTC
CDR3aa: CASSRKAGGNQETQYF

d_gene: TRBD1
v_gene: TRBV29-1
len: 15
abundance: NA
j_gene: TRBJ1-2
CDR3nt: TGCAGCTCGAGGGCGACAGGGGAATTGGGGCATGGCTACACCTTC
CDR3aa: CSSRATGELGHGYTF

d_gene: NA
v_gene: TRBV2
len: 16
abundance: NA
j_gene: TRBJ2-1
CDR3nt: TGTGCCAGCAGTGAGAGGGCGGATGCCTCCTACAATGAGCAGTTCTTC
CDR3aa: CASSERADASYNEQFF

d_gene: NA
v_gene: TRBV12-3/TRBV12-4
len: 13
abundance: NA
j_gene: TRBJ2-2
CDR3nt: TGTGCCAGCTCCAGGGTGGCCACCGGGGAGCTGTTTTTT
CDR3aa: CASSRVATGELFF

d_gene: NA
v_gene: TRBV7-9
len: 14
abundance: NA
j_gene: TRBJ2-7
CDR3nt: TGTGCCAGCAGCTCAAACGGGGGCTCCTACGAGCAGTACTTC
CDR3aa: CASSSNGGSYEQYF

d_gene: TRBD2
v_gene: TRBV3-1/TRBV3-2
len: 17
abundance: NA
j_gene: TRBJ2-2
CDR3nt: TGTGCCAGCAGCCAACAGACTAGCGGGACGAACACCGGGGAGCTGTTTTTT
CDR3aa: CASSQQTSGTNTGELFF

d_gene: NA
v_gene: TRBV27
len: 14
abundance: NA
j_gene: TRBJ1-5
CDR3nt: TGTGCCAGCAGTAAAGGAGATAGCAATCAGCCCCAGCATTTT
CDR3aa: CASSKGDSNQPQHF

d_gene: NA
v_gene: TRBV5-1
len: 15
abundance: NA
j_gene: TRBJ2-2
CDR3nt: TGCGCCAGCAGCTTGGCCGTGTCCAACACCGGGGAGCTGTTTTTT
CDR3aa: CASSLAVSNTGELFF

d_gene: NA
v_gene: TRBV5-1
len: 17
abundance: NA
j_gene: TRBJ1-1
CDR3nt: TGCGCCAGCAGTTCGGGAGGGACGGATATTATGAACACTGAAGCTTTCTTT
CDR3aa: CASSSGGTDIMNTEAFF

d_gene: TRBD2
v_gene: TRBV11-3
len: 16
abundance: NA
j_gene: TRBJ2-1
CDR3nt: TGTGCCAGCAGCAGTCGGCTAGCGGGAGCTATGAATGAGCAGTTCTTC
CDR3aa: CASSSRLAGAMNEQFF

d_gene: TRBD1
v_gene: TRBV7-7
len: 13
abundance: NA
j_gene: TRBJ2-1
CDR3nt: TGTGCCAGCAGCCCCGACAGGGACAATGAGCAGTTCTTC
CDR3aa: CASSPDRDNEQFF

d_gene: NA
v_gene: TRBV7-9
len: 15
abundance: NA
j_gene: TRBJ1-1
CDR3nt: TGTGCCAGCAGCTTACAGGGGTGGGGGATCGCTGAAGCTTTCTTT
CDR3aa: CASSLQGWGIAEAFF

d_gene: TRBD1
v_gene: TRBV20-1
len: 15
abundance: NA
j_gene: TRBJ1-1
CDR3nt: TGCAGTGCTGGTGCCCCGGGACAGAGGAACACTGAAGCTTTCTTT
CDR3aa: CSAGAPGQRNTEAFF

d_gene: NA
v_gene: TRBV5-4
len: 15
abundance: NA
j_gene: TRBJ1-1
CDR3nt: TGTGCCAGCAGCTCAGAGACGGAGATGAACACTGAAGCTTTCTTT
CDR3aa: CASSSETEMNTEAFF

d_gene: TRBD1
v_gene: TRBV4-1
len: 16
abundance: NA
j_gene: TRBJ1-2
CDR3nt: TGCGCCAGCAGCCAGATACAGGGGTCCCAAACGTATGGCTACACCTTC
CDR3aa: CASSQIQGSQTYGYTF

d_gene: TRBD1
v_gene: TRBV5-5
len: 14
abundance: NA
j_gene: TRBJ1-1
CDR3nt: TGTGCCAGCAGCCGGAGAAGACAGGGAACTGAAGCTTTCTTT
CDR3aa: CASSRRRQGTEAFF

d_gene: NA
v_gene: TRBV6-6
len: 12
abundance: once
j_gene: TRBJ1-5
CDR3nt: TGTGCCAGCAGCCACAGGAATCAGCCCCAGCATTTT
CDR3aa: CASSHRNQPQHF

d_gene: NA
v_gene: TRBV7-3
len: 13
abundance: NA
j_gene: TRBJ2-2
CDR3nt: TGTGCCAGCAGCTTCTCGGGCACCGGGGAGCTGTTTTTT
CDR3aa: CASSFSGTGELFF

d_gene: TRBD1
v_gene: TRBV5-4
len: 13
abundance: NA
j_gene: TRBJ1-1
CDR3nt: TGTGCCAGCAGCCTAGACAGGGAATCTGAAGCTTTCTTT
CDR3aa: CASSLDRESEAFF

d_gene: NA
v_gene: TRBV7-9
len: 15
abundance: NA
j_gene: TRBJ2-6
CDR3nt: TGTGCCAGCAGCACTGCAAGCTCTGGGGCCAACGTCCTGACTTTC
CDR3aa: CASSTASSGANVLTF

d_gene: NA
v_gene: TRBV4-2
len: 16
abundance: NA
j_gene: TRBJ1-1
CDR3nt: TGTGCCAGCAGCCAAGATTTTCGGGGGGGTAACACTGAAGCTTTCTTT
CDR3aa: CASSQDFRGGNTEAFF

d_gene: NA
v_gene: TRBV5-6
len: 14
abundance: NA
j_gene: TRBJ1-4
CDR3nt: TGTGCCAGCAGCCCGACGGGGGTAGATGAAAAACTGTTTTTT
CDR3aa: CASSPTGVDEKLFF

d_gene: NA
v_gene: TRBV6-2/TRBV6-3
len: 15
abundance: NA
j_gene: TRBJ2-7
CDR3nt: TGTGCCAGCAGTTACAAAGTTGGGACAAGCTACGAGCAGTACTTC
CDR3aa: CASSYKVGTSYEQYF

d_gene: NA
v_gene: TRBV4-1
len: 13
abundance: NA
j_gene: TRBJ2-1
CDR3nt: TGCGCCAGCAGCGGACTTTCCTACAATGAGCAGTTCTTC
CDR3aa: CASSGLSYNEQFF

d_gene: NA
v_gene: TRBV15
len: 17
abundance: NA
j_gene: TRBJ2-3
CDR3nt: TGTGCCACCAGCAGAGATAAGGCGGCGGATTTGCGGGATACGCAGTATTTT
CDR3aa: CATSRDKAADLRDTQYF

d_gene: TRBD2
v_gene: TRBV6-1
len: 15
abundance: once
j_gene: TRBJ2-2
CDR3nt: TGTGCCAGCAGTGAAGAGCGGGAGCGCACCGGGGAGCTGTTTTTT
CDR3aa: CASSEERERTGELFF

d_gene: NA
v_gene: TRBV10-3
len: 15
abundance: NA
j_gene: TRBJ1-2
CDR3nt: TGTGCCATCAGTGAGACAACTGGACGGGGCGGGAGCTACACCTTC
CDR3aa: CAISETTGRGGSYTF

d_gene: NA
v_gene: TRBV29-1
len: 10
abundance: NA
j_gene: TRBJ2-7
CDR3nt: TGCAGCGTCCAGGTCAGCGAGCAGTACTTC
CDR3aa: CSVQVSEQYF

d_gene: NA
v_gene: TRBV19
len: 13
abundance: NA
j_gene: TRBJ1-1
CDR3nt: TGTGCCAGTAGTAGGCCCCCCTACACTGAAGCTTTCTTT
CDR3aa: CASSRPPYTEAFF

d_gene: NA
v_gene: TRBV7-8
len: 15
abundance: few
j_gene: TRBJ2-3
CDR3nt: TGTGCCAGCAGCTCAGGGTACCTTACCAAGGATACGCAGTATTTT
CDR3aa: CASSSGYLTKDTQYF

d_gene: NA
v_gene: TRBV27
len: 15
abundance: NA
j_gene: TRBJ2-7
CDR3nt: TGTGCCAGCAGTTTAGCCGACAGGTTATCCTACGAGCAGTACTTC
CDR3aa: CASSLADRLSYEQYF

d_gene: TRBD1
v_gene: TRBV18
len: 16
abundance: NA
j_gene: TRBJ1-5
CDR3nt: TGTGCCAGCTCCCCTGGGACAGGGACTAGCAATCAGCCCCAGCATTTT
CDR3aa: CASSPGTGTSNQPQHF

d_gene: TRBD1
v_gene: TRBV5-6
len: 15
abundance: NA
j_gene: TRBJ2-7
CDR3nt: TGTGCCAGCAGCGGCCCGGGACAGGGGGCGGTCGAGCAGTACTTC
CDR3aa: CASSGPGQGAVEQYF

d_gene: NA
v_gene: TRBV6-6
len: 13
abundance: NA
j_gene: TRBJ2-1
CDR3nt: TGTGCCAGCAGTTACTCGATCTCGGTTCTCGCGTTCTTC
CDR3aa: CASSYSISVLAFF

d_gene: TRBD1
v_gene: TRBV6-5
len: 14
abundance: NA
j_gene: TRBJ1-1
CDR3nt: TGTGCCAGCAGGGTTGACAGGGCGAACGGTGAAGCTTTCTTT
CDR3aa: CASRVDRANGEAFF

d_gene: NA
v_gene: TRBV11-2
len: 18
abundance: once
j_gene: TRBJ2-3
CDR3nt: TGTGCCAGCAGCTTCGGGACCGTTACCGTGAGCGGGACAGATACGCAGTATTTT
CDR3aa: CASSFGTVTVSGTDTQYF

d_gene: NA
v_gene: TRBV2
len: 14
abundance: NA
j_gene: TRBJ2-1
CDR3nt: TGTGCCAGCAGTTCCCAGGGGTCCTACAATGAGCAGTTCTTC
CDR3aa: CASSSQGSYNEQFF

d_gene: TRBD2
v_gene: TRBV4-2
len: 15
abundance: once
j_gene: TRBJ2-1
CDR3nt: TGTGCCAGCAGCCAATCCAGCGGGAGTTTCGATGAGCAGTTCTTC
CDR3aa: CASSQSSGSFDEQFF

d_gene: TRBD1
v_gene: TRBV6-6
len: 17
abundance: NA
j_gene: TRBJ1-3
CDR3nt: TGTGCCAGCAGTCTGTTAACGACAGGGAGCTCTGGAAACACCATATATTTT
CDR3aa: CASSLLTTGSSGNTIYF

d_gene: TRBD1
v_gene: TRBV5-1
len: 15
abundance: NA
j_gene: TRBJ2-7
CDR3nt: TGCGCCAGCAGCCTTACTGGACAGGGTTCCTACGAGCAGTACTTC
CDR3aa: CASSLTGQGSYEQYF

d_gene: NA
v_gene: TRBV9
len: 15
abundance: NA
j_gene: TRBJ1-1
CDR3nt: TGTGCCAGCAGCGTAGCTCTGGGCCTGAACACTGAAGCTTTCTTT
CDR3aa: CASSVALGLNTEAFF